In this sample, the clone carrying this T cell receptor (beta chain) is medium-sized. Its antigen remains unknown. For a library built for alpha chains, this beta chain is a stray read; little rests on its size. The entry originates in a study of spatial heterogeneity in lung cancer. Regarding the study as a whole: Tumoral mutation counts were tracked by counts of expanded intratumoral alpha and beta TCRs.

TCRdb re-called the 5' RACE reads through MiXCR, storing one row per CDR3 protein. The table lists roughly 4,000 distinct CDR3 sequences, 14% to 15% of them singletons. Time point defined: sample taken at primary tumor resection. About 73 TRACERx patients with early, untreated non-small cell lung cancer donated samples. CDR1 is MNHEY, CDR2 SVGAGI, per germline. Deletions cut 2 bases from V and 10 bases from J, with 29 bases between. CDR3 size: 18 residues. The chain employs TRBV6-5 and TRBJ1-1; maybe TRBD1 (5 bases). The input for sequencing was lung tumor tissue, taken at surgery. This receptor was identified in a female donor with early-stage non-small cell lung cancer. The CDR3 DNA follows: TGTGCCAGCAGTTACACCTGGCTGGCTTCTCGAGCTCAGGGTTCAGCTTTCTTT. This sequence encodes CASSYTWLASRAQGSAFF.